Each of the 6 T cell receptor beta chains below was sequenced from the same sample in a study of PD-L1 blockade in urothelial cancer. Clones were sequenced by immunoSEQ multiplex PCR, and TCRdb holds only the in-frame ones, with some missing. The top ten hold 1.5% to 2% of the sample, which has roughly 46,000 clones, 70% to 90% seen once. This sample's time point: peripheral blood 6 weeks after treatment start. Sequenced material: PBMCs, taken around atezolizumab (anti-PD-L1) treatment. All receptors derive from a man aged 50-60 years with urothelial cancer.

The rearrangement uses TRBV7-2 and TRBJ2-2; D might be TRBD1 (6 bases). The CDR3 is 17 amino acids. Germline-derived CDR1 and CDR2 are SGHTA and FQGNSA. Between the trimmed V and J ends, which lost 5 bases and 2 bases, there was a span of 18 bases. CDR3 amino acids: CASSPTRRTDNTGELFF. The CDR3 nucleotides read TGTGCCAGCAGCCCTACGCGGCGGACAGACAACACCGGGGAGCTGTTTTTT.

This chain uses TRBV29-1 with TRBJ2-2; the match to TRBD1 covers 9 bases. The CDR3 loop spans 14 amino acids. The V gene's germline CDR1 is SQVTM and CDR2 ANQGSEA. V shed 6 bases, J shed 0 bases, and the junction held 2 bases outside the gene matches. CDR3 loop: CSVGQGTNTGELFF. In DNA form, the CDR3 reads TGCAGCGTGGGACAGGGAACGAACACCGGGGAGCTGTTTTTT.

The chain combines TRBV11-3 with TRBJ2-5; 7 positions agree with TRBD2. In germline, CDR1 is SGHNT, CDR2 YENEEA. CDR3 length: 13 residues. V shed 5 bases and J 1 base; nucleotides not matched to a gene: 1. CDR3 sequence (DNA): TGTGCCAGCAGCCGGGGGGTCCAAGAGACCCAGTACTTC. Protein sequence: CASSRGVQETQYF.

This chain links TRBV7-2 with TRBJ1-4, with D possibly matching TRBD1 (6 bases). Germline CDR1 and CDR2: SGHTA and FQGNSA. The CDR3 spans 13 residues. The V and J ends lost 10 bases and 10 bases respectively, with 19 bases between them. The CDR3 coding sequence is TGTGCCATTCAGGGGTCCGTCCGAGGAAAACTGTTTTTT. It specifies CAIQGSVRGKLFF.

V and J are TRBV12-1 and TRBJ2-1; the table's D call TRBD2 went unverified against the DNA. TRBV12-1 is a pseudogene locus. CDR3 length: 17 residues. CDR3 coding DNA: TGTGCCAGCAGCTTCCCCCTAGCGGGAGGGACAGCAATAGTCGTGTTCTTC. Protein: CASSFPLAGGTAIVVFF.

The chain links TRBV15 to TRBJ1-2; D may be TRBD1 (6 bases). Germline V gives CDR1 LNHNV, CDR2 YYDKDF (reference sequence). Trimming removed 3 bases from V and 4 bases from J, with 15 bases in between. This CDR3 region has 15 residues. The DNA for the CDR3 is TGTGCCACCAGCAGGGGCGGGGGCGCCGGCTATGGCTACACCTTC. Encoded protein: CATSRGGGAGYGYTF.